The present T cell receptor beta chain was sequenced within a study of vaccination effects on CD4 cells after COVID-19. Here immunoSEQ multiplex PCR was the method, and the copy in TCRdb shows in-frame clones only, minus some. The profile shows about 63,000 clones, roughly 80% of them singletons. About this clone itself: The antigen remains unidentified.

Trimming took off 3 bases at V and 5 bases at J, with 16 bases between the two ends. The CDR3 length is 15 residues. Per the germline V gene, CDR1 is LNHDA and CDR2 is SQIVND (reference sequence). In the ViraFEST assay, antigen-specific CD4+ clonotypes were identified by expansion after peptide-pool stimulation. At the end of less than 12 days of culture, CD4+ T cells were isolated. The study found no prior SARS-CoV-2 infection in the vaccine recipients, who tested negative for nucleocapsid antibodies. The source material was CD4+ T cells from PBMCs cultured with HCoV-OC43 spike peptides, sampled before COVID-19 vaccination. Regarding subset: HCoV-OC43 spike overlapping peptide pool stimulation. The V gene is TRBV19, the J gene TRBJ2-5; D gene ambiguous. The receptor comes from a human donor who received a COVID-19 vaccine. CDR3 DNA: TGTGCCAGTAGTATCTACCCCCCCGGTGCCGAGACCCAGTACTTC. Residues: CASSIYPPGAETQYF.